These 3 T cell receptor beta chains were all obtained from the same sample, sequenced in a study of T cells after yellow fever vaccination. TCRdb redid the calling of the 5' RACE reads with MiXCR, one entry per CDR3 protein. The sample lists 300,000 to 350,000 distinct CDR3 sequences, around 3.9% seen once, with about 24% in the top ten. Sequencing was performed on PBMCs, taken 5 days after the yellow fever booster vaccination. All receptors derive from a young man who received the YFV17D yellow fever vaccine.

This clonotype turned up a few times. The J gene is TRBJ1-2, the V gene TRBV6-2 or TRBV6-3; D gene unclear. V gave up 0 bases and J gave up 6 bases, with 20 bases separating them. Germline V CDR1 and CDR2: MNHEY, SVGEGT. The CDR3 spans 17 residues. In nucleotides, the CDR3 is TGTGCCAGCAGTTACTCGTCGTTGAGGGATTTGCCCCATGGCTACACCTTC. Translating it yields CASSYSSLRDLPHGYTF.

This clonotype was counted only a few times. V usage is TRBV6-5 and J usage is TRBJ1-5, with 8 bases identical to TRBD1. Per the germline V gene, CDR1 is MNHEY and CDR2 is SVGAGI. J lost 4 bases, V lost 6 bases, and 5 bases had no gene match. This CDR3 is built from 14 residues. Here the CDR3 reads CASSLYRGNQPQHF. The CDR3 DNA is TGTGCCAGCAGCCTCTACAGGGGGAATCAGCCCCAGCATTTT.

This clonotype was seen ten or more times. V is TRBV7-9 and J is TRBJ2-1; D uncertain. This CDR3 comprises 11 residues. V gave up 7 bases and J gave up 8 bases, with 9 bases separating them. Germline V gives CDR1 SEHNR, CDR2 FQNEAQ (reference sequence). The CDR3: CASTLQDEQFF. In DNA, the CDR3 is TGTGCCAGCACGCTTCAGGATGAGCAGTTCTTC.